This TCR beta chain emerged from a study of glioma-infiltrating T cells after dendritic cell vaccination. Generated by immunoSEQ multiplex PCR, the TCRdb table keeps only in-frame clones and is missing some. The table records around 96,000 clones, 70% to 80% of them present only once. Trimming at V came to 7 bases and at J to 5 bases, leaving 10 bases not matched to a gene. CDR3 length equals 15 residues. Per the germline V gene, CDR1 is MNHEY and CDR2 is SVGAGI. Sequencing was performed on blood, taken before dendritic cell vaccination. The gene calls are TRBV6-5 and TRBJ2-2; 7 bases match TRBD1. The sequence came from a human donor with glioblastoma. The CDR3 loop is CASIDRAWSTGELFF. Here the CDR3 DNA reads TGTGCCAGCATCGACAGGGCTTGGAGTACCGGGGAGCTGTTTTTT.